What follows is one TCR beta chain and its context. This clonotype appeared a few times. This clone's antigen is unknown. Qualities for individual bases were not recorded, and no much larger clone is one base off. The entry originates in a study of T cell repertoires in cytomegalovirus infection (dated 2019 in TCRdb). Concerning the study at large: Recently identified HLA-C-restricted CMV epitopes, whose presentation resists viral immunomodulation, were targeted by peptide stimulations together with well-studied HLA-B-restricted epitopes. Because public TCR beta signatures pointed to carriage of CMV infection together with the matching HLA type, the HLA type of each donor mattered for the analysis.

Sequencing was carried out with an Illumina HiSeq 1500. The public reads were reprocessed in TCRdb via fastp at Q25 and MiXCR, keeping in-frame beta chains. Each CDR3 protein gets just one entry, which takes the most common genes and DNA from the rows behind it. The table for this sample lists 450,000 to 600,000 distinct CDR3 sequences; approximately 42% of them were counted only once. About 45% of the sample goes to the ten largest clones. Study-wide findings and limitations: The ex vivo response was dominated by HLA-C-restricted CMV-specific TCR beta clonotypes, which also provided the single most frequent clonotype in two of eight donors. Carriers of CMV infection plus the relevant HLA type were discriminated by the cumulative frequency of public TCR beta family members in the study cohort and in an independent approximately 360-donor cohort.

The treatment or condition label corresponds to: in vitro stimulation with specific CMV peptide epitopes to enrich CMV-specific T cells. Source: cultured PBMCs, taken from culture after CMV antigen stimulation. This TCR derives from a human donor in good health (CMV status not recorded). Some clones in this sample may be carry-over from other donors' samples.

The CDR3 region has the sequence CASSGWGPSSGNTIYF. In nucleotides, the sequence is TGTGCCAGCAGCGGCTGGGGACCGAGCTCTGGAAACACCATATATTTT. The chain couples TRBV7-9 to TRBJ1-3, with TRBD1 tentatively as D gene (5 bases match). Measured from the cysteine to the phenylalanine, the CDR3 is 16 residues long. The read is trimmed to its CDR3 DNA, 48 bases read in frame from base 1. The germline V gene (reference sequence) yields SEHNR for CDR1 and FQNEAQ for CDR2. The germline ends are 14 bases apart after V is trimmed by 5 bases and J by 0 bases. Here the CDR3 is joined to the reference TRBV7-9 and TRBJ1-3 genes, and the full variable domain is: DTGVSQNPRHKITKRGQNVTFRCDPISEHNRLYWYRQTLGQGPEFLTYFQNEAQLEKSRLLSDRFSAERPKGSFSTLEIQRTEQGDSAMYLCASSGWGPSSGNTIYFGEGSWLTVV.